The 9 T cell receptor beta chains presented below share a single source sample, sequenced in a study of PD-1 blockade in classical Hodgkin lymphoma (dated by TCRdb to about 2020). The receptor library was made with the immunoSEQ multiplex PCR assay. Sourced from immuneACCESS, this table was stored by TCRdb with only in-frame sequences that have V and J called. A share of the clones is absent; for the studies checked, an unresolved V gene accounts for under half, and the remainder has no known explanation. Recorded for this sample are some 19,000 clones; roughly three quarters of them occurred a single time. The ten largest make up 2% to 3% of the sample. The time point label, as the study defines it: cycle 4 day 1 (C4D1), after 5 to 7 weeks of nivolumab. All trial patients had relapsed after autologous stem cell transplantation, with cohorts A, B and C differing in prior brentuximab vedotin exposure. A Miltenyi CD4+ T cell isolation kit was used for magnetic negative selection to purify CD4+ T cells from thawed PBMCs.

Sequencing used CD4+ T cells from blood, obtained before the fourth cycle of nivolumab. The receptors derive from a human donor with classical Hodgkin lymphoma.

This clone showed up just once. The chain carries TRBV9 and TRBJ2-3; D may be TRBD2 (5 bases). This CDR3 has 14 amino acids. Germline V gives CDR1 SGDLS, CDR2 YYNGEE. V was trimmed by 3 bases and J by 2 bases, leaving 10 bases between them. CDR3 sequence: CASSASGSTDTQYF. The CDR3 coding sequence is TGTGCCAGCAGCGCTTCGGGATCCACAGATACGCAGTATTTT.

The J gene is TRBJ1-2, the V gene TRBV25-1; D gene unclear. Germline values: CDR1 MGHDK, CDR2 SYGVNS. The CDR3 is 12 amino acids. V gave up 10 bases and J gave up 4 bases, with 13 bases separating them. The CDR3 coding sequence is TGTGCCACCGCTCTGAACTCCTATGGCTACACCTTC. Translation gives CATALNSYGYTF.

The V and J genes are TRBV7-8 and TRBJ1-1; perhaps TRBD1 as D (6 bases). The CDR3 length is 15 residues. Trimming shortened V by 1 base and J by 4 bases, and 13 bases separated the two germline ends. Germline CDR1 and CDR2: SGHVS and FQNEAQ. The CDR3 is CASSLVGRGSTEAFF. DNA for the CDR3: TGTGCCAGCAGCTTAGTCGGCAGGGGAAGCACTGAAGCTTTCTTT.

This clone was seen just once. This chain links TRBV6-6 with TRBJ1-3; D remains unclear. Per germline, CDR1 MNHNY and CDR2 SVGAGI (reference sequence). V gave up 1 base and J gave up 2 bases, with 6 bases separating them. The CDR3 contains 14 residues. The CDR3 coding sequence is TGTGCCAGCAGTTACTATCCCCCTGGAAACACCATATATTTT. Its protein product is CASSYYPPGNTIYF.

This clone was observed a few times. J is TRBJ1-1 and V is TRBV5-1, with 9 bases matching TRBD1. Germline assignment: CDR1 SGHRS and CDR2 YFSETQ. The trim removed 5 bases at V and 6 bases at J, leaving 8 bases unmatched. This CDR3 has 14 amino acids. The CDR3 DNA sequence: TGCGCCAGCAGTCCAAGGACAGGGGTCTCTGAAGCTTTCTTT. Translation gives CASSPRTGVSEAFF.

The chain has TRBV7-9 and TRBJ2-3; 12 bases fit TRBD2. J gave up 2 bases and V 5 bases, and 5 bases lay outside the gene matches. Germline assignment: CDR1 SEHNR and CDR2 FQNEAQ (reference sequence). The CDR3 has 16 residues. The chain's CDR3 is CASSVLAGGPTDTQYF. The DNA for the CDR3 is TGTGCCAGCAGCGTACTAGCGGGAGGCCCCACAGATACGCAGTATTTT.

This CDR3 reads CASSLVGPDTGELFF. In DNA, the CDR3 is TGTGCCAGCAGCTTAGTCGGCCCGGACACCGGGGAGCTGTTTTTT. The chain has TRBV7-3 and TRBJ2-2; no firm D call. V lost 2 bases, J lost 3 bases, and 10 bases lay in between. CDR3 length equals 15 residues. Germline lookup yields CDR1 SGHTA and CDR2 FQGTGA.

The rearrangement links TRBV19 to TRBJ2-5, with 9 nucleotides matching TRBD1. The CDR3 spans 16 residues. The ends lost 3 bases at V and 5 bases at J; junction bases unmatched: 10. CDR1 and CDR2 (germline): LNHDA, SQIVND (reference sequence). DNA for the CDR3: TGTGCCAGTAGTATTTCGGGGACAGGGACTTGGGAGACCCAGTACTTC. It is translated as CASSISGTGTWETQYF.

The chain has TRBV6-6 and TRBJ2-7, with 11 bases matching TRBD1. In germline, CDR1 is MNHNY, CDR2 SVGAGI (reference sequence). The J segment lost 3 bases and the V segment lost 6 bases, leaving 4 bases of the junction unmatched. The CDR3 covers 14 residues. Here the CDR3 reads CASRPGQGDYEQYF. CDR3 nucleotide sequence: TGTGCCAGCAGACCGGGACAGGGGGACTACGAGCAGTACTTC.